This entry features one T cell receptor beta chain sequence. For recovered donors of Cohort 3, there were two negative PCRs, clearance, or symptom resolution. This CDR3 comprises 12 residues. Looked up from germline, CDR1 is LNHDA and CDR2 is SQIVND (reference sequence). V dropped 8 bases and J dropped 5; count of bases not matched to a gene: 4. Per the authors' pipeline: Researchers report that nucleated cell counts were estimated from reference gene primer amplification. The method was immunoSEQ multiplex PCR; TCRdb's version includes in-frame clones alone and lacks a portion of them. V and J calls and clone size are those listed in that table; D and trimming were worked out from the DNA. The data contain 360,000 or so clones, roughly 87% of them singletons. The data were taken from a study of blood T cell repertoires in COVID-19.

Sequenced: PBMCs or T cells enriched from blood (not recorded which). J is TRBJ2-5 and V is TRBV19; TRBD1 matches at 8 bases. The sequence derives from a woman in her 30s who had recovered from COVID-19. CDR3 nucleotide sequence: TGTGCCAGTTCGGACAGGGCGGAGACCCAGTACTTC. Translation gives CASSDRAETQYF.